The clone carrying this T cell receptor beta chain was recorded only once. Germline and junction disagree at one end, which may indicate a read error. Extraction of RNA together with DNA used 20-30 mg of unsorted bulk tissue. With approximately 500 ng total RNA as template and a constant-region primer, TCR beta cDNA was made. Modified slightly, ARM-PCR produced TCR beta libraries over three nested multiplex PCR rounds. Each CDR3 protein gets one entry after TCRdb re-called the multiplex PCR reads with MiXCR. The table has fewer than 200,000 distinct CDR3 sequences, roughly 80% seen once. This sample is drawn from a study of tumor-infiltrating lymphocytes in primary liver carcinoma. The sample comprised tumor tissue from primary liver carcinoma. This TCR was sampled from a middle-aged man with primary liver carcinoma and hepatitis B virus infection.

CDR3 bases: TGCGCCAGCAGCCTCCATCGACAGGCAACTGAAGCTTTCTTC. Its translation: CASSLHRQATEAFF. The J gene is TRBJ1-1, the V gene TRBV5-1; D possibly corresponds to TRBD1 (6 bases). This CDR3 is built from 14 residues. Germline loops: CDR1 SGHRS, CDR2 YFSETQ.